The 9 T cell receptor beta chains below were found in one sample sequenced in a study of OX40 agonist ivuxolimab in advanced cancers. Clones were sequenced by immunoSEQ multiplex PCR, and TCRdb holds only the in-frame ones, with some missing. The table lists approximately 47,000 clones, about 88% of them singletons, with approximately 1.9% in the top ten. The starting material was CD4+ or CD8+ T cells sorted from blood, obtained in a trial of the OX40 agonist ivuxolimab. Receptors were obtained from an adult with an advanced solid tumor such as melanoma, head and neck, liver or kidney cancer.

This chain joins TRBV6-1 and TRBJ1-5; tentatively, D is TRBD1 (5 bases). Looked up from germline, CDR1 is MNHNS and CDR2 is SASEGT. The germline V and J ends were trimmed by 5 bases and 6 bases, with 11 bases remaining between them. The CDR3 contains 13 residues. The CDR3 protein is CASSLRDPQPQHF. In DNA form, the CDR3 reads TGTGCCAGCAGTCTCAGGGACCCTCAGCCCCAGCATTTT.

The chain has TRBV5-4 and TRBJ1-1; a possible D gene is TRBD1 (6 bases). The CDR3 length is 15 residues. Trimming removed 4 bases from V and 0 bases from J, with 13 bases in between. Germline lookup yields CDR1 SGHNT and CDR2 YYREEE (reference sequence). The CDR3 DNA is TGTGCCAGCAGCACATCGACAGGAGTGAACACTGAAGCTTTCTTT. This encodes CASSTSTGVNTEAFF.

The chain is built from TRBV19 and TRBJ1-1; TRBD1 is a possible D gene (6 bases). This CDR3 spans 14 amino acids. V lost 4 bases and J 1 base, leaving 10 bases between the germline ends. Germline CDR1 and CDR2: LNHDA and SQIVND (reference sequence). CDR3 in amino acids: CASSTSTGNTEAFF. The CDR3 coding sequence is TGTGCCAGTAGTACGTCGACAGGGAACACTGAAGCTTTCTTT.

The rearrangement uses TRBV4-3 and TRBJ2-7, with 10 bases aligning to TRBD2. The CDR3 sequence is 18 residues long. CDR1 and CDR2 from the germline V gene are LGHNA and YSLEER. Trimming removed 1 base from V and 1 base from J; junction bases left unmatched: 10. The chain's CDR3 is CASSQGVIAGGVSYEQYF. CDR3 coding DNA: TGCGCCAGCAGCCAAGGCGTCATAGCGGGAGGTGTTTCCTACGAGCAGTACTTC.

CDR3 amino acids: CASSYSGGWDTEAFF. DNA of the CDR3: TGTGCCAGCAGTTACTCGGGGGGGTGGGACACTGAAGCTTTCTTT. This chain links TRBV6-5 with TRBJ1-1; D is possibly TRBD1 (5 bases). The CDR3 is made up of 15 amino acids. Germline V CDR1 and CDR2: MNHEY, SVGAGI. V dropped 0 bases and J dropped 3 bases, with 11 bases sitting between them.

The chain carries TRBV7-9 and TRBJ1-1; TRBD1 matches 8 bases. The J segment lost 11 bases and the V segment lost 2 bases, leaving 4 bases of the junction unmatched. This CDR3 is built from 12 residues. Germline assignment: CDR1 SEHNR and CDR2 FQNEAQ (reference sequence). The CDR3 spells CASSLPTGAAFF. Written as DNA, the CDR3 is TGTGCCAGCAGCTTACCGACAGGGGCCGCTTTCTTT.

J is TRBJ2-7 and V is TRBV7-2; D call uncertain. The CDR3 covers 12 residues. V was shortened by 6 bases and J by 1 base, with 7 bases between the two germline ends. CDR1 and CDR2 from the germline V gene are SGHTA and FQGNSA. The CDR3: CASSLESYEQYF. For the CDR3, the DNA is TGTGCCAGCAGTCTCGAATCCTACGAGCAGTACTTC.

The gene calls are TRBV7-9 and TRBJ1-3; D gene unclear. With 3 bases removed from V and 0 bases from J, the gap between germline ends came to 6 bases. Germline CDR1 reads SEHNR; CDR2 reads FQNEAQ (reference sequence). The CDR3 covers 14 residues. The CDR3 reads CASSFRNSGNTIYF. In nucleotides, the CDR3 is TGTGCCAGCAGCTTTAGGAACTCTGGAAACACCATATATTTT.

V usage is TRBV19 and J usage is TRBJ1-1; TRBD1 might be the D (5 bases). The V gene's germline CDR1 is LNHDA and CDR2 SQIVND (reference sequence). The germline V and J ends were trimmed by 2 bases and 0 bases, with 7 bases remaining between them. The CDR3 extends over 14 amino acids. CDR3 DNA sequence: TGTGCCAGTAGTATATCGACAGTGAACACTGAAGCTTTCTTT. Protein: CASSISTVNTEAFF.